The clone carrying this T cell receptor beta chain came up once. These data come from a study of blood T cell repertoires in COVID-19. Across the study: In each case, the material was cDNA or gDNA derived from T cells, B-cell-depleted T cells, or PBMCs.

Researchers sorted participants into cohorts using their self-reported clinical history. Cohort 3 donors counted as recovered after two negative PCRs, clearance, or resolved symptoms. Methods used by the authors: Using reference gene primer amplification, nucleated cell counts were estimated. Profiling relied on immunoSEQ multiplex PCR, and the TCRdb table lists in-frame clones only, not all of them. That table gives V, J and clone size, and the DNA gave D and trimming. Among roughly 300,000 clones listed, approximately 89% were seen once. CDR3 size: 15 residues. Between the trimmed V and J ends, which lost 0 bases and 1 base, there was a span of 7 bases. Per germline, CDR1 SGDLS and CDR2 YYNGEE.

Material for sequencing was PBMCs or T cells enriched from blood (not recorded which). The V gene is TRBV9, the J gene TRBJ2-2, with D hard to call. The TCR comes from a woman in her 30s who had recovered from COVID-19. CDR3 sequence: CASSVGLQNTGELFF. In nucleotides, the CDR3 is TGTGCCAGCAGCGTAGGACTGCAGAACACCGGGGAGCTGTTTTTT.